These 5 T cell receptor beta chains were sequenced from one sample in a study of immune heterogeneity within non-small cell lung tumors. The authors amplified TCR beta CDR3 by multiplex PCR with 32 V and 13 J primers. MiXCR was run by TCRdb on the multiplex PCR reads, yielding one entry per CDR3 protein. The table includes some 21,000 distinct CDR3 sequences, around 30% detected once. Bulk tumor genomic DNA (approximately 640 ng per sample) served as template. Taken during surgery, several biopsies per primary tumor were spaced as far apart as possible within the tumor mass. The patients were newly diagnosed with non-small cell lung cancer, had not been treated, and had curative surgery. Material: lung tumor tissue. These receptor sequences come from a man aged 40-49 years with non-small cell lung cancer.

Many counts were recorded for this clonotype. This chain links TRBV19 with TRBJ1-5, with D unclear. V was clipped by 3 bases and J by 3 bases, with 12 bases between them. The CDR3 has 15 residues. CDR1 and CDR2 from the germline V gene are LNHDA and SQIVND (reference sequence). CDR3 sequence: CASSIARRNNQPQHF. CDR3 DNA sequence: TGTGCCAGTAGTATCGCCAGGAGGAACAATCAGCCCCAGCATTTT.

This chain joins TRBV29-1 and TRBJ1-5; 9 bases are shared with TRBD1. This CDR3 comprises 14 residues. From germline, CDR1 is SQVTM and CDR2 ANQGSEA. With 6 bases clipped from V and 6 bases from J, the junction kept 9 bases outside the gene matches. In nucleotides, the CDR3 is TGCAGCGTCGGGACAGGGAACGTAGGTCAGCCCCAGCATTTT. Residues: CSVGTGNVGQPQHF. The entire variable domain, with the rest obtained from reference TRBV29-1 and TRBJ1-5, is as follows: SAVISQKPSRDICQRGTSLTIQCQVDSQVTMMFWYRQQPGQSLTLIATANQGSEATYESGFVIDKFPISRPNLTFSTLTVSNMSPEDSSIYLCSVGTGNVGQPQHFGDGTRLSIL.

With respect to this clonotype: Given a much more abundant clone one base away, this may be a read error. The genes are TRBV15 and TRBJ2-7, with 7 positions matching TRBD2. Per germline, CDR1 LNHNV and CDR2 YYDKDF (reference sequence). J lost 13 bases, V lost 1 base, and 7 bases had no gene match. The CDR3 extends over 12 amino acids. The CDR3 is CATSRAQRDHYF. CDR3 coding DNA: TGTGCCACCAGCAGAGCCCAGCGGGATCACTACTTC.

There are a few counts of this clonotype. The chain employs TRBV27 and TRBJ1-1, with D maybe TRBD1 (6 bases). V lost 5 bases and J lost 10, with 17 bases in between. This CDR3 contains 13 residues. Germline lookup yields CDR1 MNHEY and CDR2 SMNVEV (reference sequence). The CDR3 reads CASSHGTTGPAFF. The CDR3 region has the DNA TGTGCCAGCAGTCACGGGACAACAGGACCAGCTTTCTTT.

At least ten counts were recorded for this clonotype. This chain joins TRBV20-1 and TRBJ2-2; a possible D gene is TRBD1 (5 bases). In germline, CDR1 is DFQATT, CDR2 SNEGSKA (reference sequence). Trimming removed 3 bases from V and 6 bases from J, with 14 bases in between. The CDR3 spans 14 residues. The CDR3 sequence: CSASSPWGAGELFF. Here the CDR3 DNA reads TGCAGTGCTAGTTCCCCCTGGGGCGCCGGGGAGCTGTTTTTT.